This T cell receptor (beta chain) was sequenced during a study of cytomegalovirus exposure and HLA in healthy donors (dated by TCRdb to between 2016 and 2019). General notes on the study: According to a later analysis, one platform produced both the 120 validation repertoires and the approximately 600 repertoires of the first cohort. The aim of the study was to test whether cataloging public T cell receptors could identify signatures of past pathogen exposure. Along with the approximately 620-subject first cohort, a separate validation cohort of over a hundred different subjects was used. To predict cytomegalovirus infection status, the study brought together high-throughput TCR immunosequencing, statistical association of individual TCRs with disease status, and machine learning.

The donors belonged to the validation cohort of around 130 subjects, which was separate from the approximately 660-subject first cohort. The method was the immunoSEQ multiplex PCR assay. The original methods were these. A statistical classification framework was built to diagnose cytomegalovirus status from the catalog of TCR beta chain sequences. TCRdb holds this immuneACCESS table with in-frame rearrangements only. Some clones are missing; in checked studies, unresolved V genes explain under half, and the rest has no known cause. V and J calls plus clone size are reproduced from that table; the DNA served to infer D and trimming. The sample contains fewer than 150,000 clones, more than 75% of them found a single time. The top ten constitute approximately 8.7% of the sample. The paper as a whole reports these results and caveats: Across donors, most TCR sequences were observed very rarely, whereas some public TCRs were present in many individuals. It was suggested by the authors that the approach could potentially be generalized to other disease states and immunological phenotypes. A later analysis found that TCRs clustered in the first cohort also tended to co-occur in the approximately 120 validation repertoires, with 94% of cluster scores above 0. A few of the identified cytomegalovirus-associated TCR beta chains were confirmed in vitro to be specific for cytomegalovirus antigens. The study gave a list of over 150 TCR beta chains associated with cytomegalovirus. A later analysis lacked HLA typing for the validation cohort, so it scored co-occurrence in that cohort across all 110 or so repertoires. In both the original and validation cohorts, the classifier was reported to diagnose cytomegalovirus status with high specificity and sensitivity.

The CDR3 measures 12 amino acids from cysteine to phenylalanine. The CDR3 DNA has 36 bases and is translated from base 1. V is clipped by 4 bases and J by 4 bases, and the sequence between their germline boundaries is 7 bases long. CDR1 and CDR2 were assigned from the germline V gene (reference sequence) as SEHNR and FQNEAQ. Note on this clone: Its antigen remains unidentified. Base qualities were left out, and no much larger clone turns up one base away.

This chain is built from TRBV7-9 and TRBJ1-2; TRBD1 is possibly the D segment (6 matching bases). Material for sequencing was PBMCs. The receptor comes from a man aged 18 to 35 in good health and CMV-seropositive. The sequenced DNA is TGTGCCAGCAGCTCGACAGGCTATGGCTACACCTTC. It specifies CASSSTGYGYTF.